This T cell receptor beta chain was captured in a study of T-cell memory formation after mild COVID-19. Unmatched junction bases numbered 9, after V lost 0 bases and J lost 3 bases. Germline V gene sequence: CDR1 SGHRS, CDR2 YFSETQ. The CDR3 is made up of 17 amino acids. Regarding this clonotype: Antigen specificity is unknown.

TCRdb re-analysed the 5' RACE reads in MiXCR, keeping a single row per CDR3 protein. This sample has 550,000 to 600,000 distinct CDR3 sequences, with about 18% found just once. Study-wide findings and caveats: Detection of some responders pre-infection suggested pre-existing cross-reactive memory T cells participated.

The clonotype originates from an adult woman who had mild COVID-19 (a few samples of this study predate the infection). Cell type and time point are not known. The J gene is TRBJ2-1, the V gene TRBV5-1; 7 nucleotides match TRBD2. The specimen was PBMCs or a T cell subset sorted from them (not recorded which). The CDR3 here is CASSLAASGELYNEQFF. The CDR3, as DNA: TGCGCCAGCAGCTTGGCGGCTAGCGGCGAGCTCTACAATGAGCAGTTCTTC.